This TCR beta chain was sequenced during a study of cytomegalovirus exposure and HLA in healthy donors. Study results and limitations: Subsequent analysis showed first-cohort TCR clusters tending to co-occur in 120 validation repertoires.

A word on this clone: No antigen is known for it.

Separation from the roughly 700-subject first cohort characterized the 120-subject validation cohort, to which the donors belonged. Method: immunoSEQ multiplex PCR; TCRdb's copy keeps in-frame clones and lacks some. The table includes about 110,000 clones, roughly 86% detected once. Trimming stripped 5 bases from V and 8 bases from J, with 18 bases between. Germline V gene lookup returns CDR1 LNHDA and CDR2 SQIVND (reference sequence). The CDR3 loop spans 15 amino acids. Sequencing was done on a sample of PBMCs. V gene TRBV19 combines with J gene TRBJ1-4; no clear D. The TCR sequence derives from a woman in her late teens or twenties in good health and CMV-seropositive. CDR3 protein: CASSGEHAVEEKLFF. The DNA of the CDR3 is TGTGCCAGTAGTGGCGAGCACGCGGTAGAAGAAAAACTGTTTTTT.